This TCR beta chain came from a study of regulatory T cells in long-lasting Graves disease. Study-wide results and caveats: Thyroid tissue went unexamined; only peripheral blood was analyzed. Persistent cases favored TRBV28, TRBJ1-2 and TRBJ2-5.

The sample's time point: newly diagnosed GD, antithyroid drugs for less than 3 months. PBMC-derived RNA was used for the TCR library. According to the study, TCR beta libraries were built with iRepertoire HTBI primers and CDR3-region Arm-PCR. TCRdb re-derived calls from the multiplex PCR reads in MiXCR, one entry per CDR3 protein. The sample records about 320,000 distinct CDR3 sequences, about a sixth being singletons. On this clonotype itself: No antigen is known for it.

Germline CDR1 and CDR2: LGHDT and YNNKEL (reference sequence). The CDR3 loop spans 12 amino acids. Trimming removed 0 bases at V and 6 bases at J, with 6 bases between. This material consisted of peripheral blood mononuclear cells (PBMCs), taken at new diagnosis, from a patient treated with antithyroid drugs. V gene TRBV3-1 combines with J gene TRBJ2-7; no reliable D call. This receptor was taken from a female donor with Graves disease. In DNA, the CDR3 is TGTGCCAGCAGCCAAGATACTCCCGAGCAGTACTTC. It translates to CASSQDTPEQYF.